This T cell receptor beta chain was obtained from a study of shared clonotypes between healthy human individuals. Study-level background: Serving as donors were a couple of women and a few men, whose ages spanned 18 to 49. The study's findings and limits: Non-shared clonotypes had lower generation probabilities than clonotypes shared by all four sorted-subset donors. Memory subsets had estimated richness that was generally smaller than that of naive subsets.

The CDR3 runs 14 residues. Germline lookup yields CDR1 SEHNR and CDR2 FQNEAQ (reference sequence). V shed 5 bases and J shed 0 bases, with 11 bases lying between them. Profiling relied on immunoSEQ multiplex PCR, and the TCRdb table lists in-frame clones only, not all of them. Here the sample spans some 2 million clones, around 96% being singletons. Only CD45RO-negative cells positively selected for CCR7 counted as naive CD8 cells, so terminally differentiated effector memory CD45RA+ cells were excluded. Only Caucasian adults living in Nashville, Tennessee made up the donor group. A remark on this clone: Its specificity is not known.

This chain joins TRBV7-9 and TRBJ2-7; D is ambiguous. Sequencing used naive CD8+ T cells sorted from blood. This sequence was found in a man between 18 and 35 years old in good health. The CDR3 here is CASSPLVVSYEQYF. CDR3 DNA: TGTGCCAGCAGCCCCCTAGTAGTCTCCTACGAGCAGTACTTC. The full variable domain, its missing parts supplied by reference TRBV7-9 and TRBJ2-7, is DTGVSQNPRHKITKRGQNVTFRCDPISEHNRLYWYRQTLGQGPEFLTYFQNEAQLEKSRLLSDRFSAERPKGSFSTLEIQRTEQGDSAMYLCASSPLVVSYEQYFGPGTRLTVT.